There are a few counts of the clone carrying this T cell receptor (beta chain). The data were obtained in a study of neoadjuvant anti-PD-1 for oral cavity cancer. Study overall: Most patients had three to four biweekly doses of 3 mg/kg nivolumab before resection.

Six replicates per PBMC sample, mostly from roughly 490 ng of genomic DNA. Sequenced by immunoSEQ multiplex PCR; TCRdb stores in-frame clones only, minus some. Here the sample spans tens of thousands of clones, more than 80% being singletons. CDR3 size: 14 residues. Germline V CDR1 and CDR2: SNHLY, FYNNEI. Between the trimmed V and J ends, which lost 4 bases and 0 bases, there was a span of 7 bases. The receptor's source is a person aged 40 to 85 with oral cavity squamous cell carcinoma. The starting material was PBMCs, obtained before nivolumab (anti-PD-1) treatment. J is TRBJ1-5 and V is TRBV2; tentatively, D is TRBD1 (5 bases). CDR3 residues: CASSAGNSNQPQHF. In DNA, the CDR3 is TGTGCCAGCAGTGCAGGGAATAGCAATCAGCCCCAGCATTTT.